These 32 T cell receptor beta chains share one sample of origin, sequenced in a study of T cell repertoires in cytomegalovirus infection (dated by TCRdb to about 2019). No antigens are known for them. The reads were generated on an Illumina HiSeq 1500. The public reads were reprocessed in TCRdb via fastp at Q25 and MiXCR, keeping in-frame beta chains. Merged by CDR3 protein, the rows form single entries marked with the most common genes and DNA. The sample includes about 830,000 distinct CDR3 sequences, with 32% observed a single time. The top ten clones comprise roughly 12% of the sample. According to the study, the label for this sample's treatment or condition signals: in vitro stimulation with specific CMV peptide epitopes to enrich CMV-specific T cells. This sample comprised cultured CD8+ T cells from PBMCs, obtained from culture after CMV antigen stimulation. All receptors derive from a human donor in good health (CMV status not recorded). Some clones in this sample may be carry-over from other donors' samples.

This CDR3 is CASSGDREYGYTF. CDR3 DNA sequence: TGTGCCAGCAGTGGAGACAGGGAGTACGGCTACACCTTC. The chain recombines TRBV6-6 with TRBJ1-2; TRBD1 aligns across 7 bases. V trimming: 5 bases; J trimming: 8 bases; junction bases outside the gene matches: 8. Germline lookup yields CDR1 MNHNY and CDR2 SVGAGI (reference sequence). CDR3 length equals 13 residues.

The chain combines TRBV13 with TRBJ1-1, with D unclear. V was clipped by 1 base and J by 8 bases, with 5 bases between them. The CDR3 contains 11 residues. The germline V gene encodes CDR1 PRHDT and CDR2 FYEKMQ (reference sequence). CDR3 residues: CASSLDSEAFF. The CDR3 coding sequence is TGTGCCAGCAGCTTAGACTCAGAAGCTTTCTTT.

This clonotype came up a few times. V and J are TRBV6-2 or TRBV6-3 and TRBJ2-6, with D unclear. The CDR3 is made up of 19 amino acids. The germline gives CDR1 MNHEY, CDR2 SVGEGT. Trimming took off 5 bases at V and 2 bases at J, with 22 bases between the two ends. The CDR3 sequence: CASSPGPDLVLAGANVLTF. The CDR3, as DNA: TGTGCCAGCAGTCCCGGGCCAGACTTAGTGCTAGCTGGGGCCAACGTCCTGACTTTC.

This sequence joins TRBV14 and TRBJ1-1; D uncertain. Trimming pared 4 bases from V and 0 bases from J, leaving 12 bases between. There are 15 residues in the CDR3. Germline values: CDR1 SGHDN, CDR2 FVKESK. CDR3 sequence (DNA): TGTGCCAGCAGCCTACAACCCGGGGTGAACACTGAAGCTTTCTTT. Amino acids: CASSLQPGVNTEAFF.

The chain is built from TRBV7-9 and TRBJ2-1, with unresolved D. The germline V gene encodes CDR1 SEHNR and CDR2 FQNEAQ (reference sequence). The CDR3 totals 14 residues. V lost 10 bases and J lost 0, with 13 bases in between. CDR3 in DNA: TGTGCCATCCAGGACGCGTTCTCCTACAATGAGCAGTTCTTC. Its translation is CAIQDAFSYNEQFF.

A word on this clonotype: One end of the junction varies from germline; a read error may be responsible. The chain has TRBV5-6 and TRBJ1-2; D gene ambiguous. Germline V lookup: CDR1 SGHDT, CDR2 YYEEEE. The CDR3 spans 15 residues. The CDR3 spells CASNLAEQMSYGYTF. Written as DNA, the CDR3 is TGTGCCAGCAACTTGGCCGAACAGATGTCCTATGGCTACACCTTC.

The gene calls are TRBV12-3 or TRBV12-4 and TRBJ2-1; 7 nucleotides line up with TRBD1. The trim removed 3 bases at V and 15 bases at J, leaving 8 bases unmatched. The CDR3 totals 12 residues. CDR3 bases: TGTGCCAGCAGTTTGGGGAACAGGGGTTCGTTCTTC. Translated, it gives CASSLGNRGSFF.

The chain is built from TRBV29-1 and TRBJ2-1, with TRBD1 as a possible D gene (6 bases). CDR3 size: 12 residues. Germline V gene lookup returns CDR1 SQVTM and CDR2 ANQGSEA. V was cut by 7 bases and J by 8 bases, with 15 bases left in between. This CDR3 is CSALVGGDEQFF. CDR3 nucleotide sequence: TGCAGCGCCTTAGTTGGGGGCGATGAGCAGTTCTTC.

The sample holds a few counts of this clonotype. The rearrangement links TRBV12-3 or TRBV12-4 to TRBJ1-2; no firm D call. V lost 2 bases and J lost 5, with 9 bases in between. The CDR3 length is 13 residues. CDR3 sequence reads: CASSLSVPYGYTF. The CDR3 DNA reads TGTGCCAGCAGTTTAAGCGTCCCATATGGCTACACCTTC.

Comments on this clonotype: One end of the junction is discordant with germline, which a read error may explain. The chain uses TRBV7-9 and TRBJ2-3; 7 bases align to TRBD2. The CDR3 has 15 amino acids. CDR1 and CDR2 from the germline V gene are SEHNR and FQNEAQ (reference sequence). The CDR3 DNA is TGTGCCAGCAGCTTATACGGGGGGACCACAGATACGAAGTATTTT. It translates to CASSLYGGTTDTKYF. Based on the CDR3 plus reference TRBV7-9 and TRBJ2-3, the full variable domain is DTGVSQNPRHKITKRGQNVTFRCDPISEHNRLYWYRQTLGQGPEFLTYFQNEAQLEKSRLLSDRFSAERPKGSFSTLEIQRTEQGDSAMYLCASSLYGGTTDTKYFGPGTRLTVL.

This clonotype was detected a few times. CDR3 coding DNA: TGTGCCAGCAGTTACTCCCCTAGAAAGCCCGAGCAGTACGTC. The encoded protein is CASSYSPRKPEQYV. V and J are TRBV6-6 and TRBJ2-7; D is unclear. The germline CDR1 and CDR2 sequences are MNHNY and SVGAGI (reference sequence). There are 14 residues in the CDR3. The V and J ends lost 0 bases and 6 bases respectively, with 12 bases between them.

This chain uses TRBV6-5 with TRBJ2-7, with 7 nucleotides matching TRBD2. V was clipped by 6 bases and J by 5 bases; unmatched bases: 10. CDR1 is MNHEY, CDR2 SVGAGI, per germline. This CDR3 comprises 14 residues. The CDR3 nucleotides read TGTGCCAGCAGCCCTGGGGGGGTACAAGACGAGCAGTACTTC. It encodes CASSPGGVQDEQYF.

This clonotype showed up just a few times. The CDR3 DNA sequence: TGTGCCAGCAGTTTCTCTCGGCTTTACTCGAGCACAGATACGCAGTATTTT. Its protein is CASSFSRLYSSTDTQYF. The chain has TRBV6-1 and TRBJ2-3; D ambiguous. Germline-derived CDR1 and CDR2 are MNHNS and SASEGT. V shed 5 bases and J shed 0 bases, with 18 bases lying between them. CDR3 size: 17 residues.

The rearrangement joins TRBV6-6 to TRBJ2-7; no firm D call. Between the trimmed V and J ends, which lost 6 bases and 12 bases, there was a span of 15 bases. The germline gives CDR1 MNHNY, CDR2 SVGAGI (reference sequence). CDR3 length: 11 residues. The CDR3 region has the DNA TGTGCCAGCAGGGAACCGGGCCGTGGGTACTTC. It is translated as CASREPGRGYF.

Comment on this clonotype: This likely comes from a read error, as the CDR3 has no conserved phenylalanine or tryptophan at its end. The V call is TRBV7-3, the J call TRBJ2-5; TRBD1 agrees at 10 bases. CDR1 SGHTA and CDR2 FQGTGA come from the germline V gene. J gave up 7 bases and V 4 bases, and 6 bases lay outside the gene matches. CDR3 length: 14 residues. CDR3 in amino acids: CASSYPGTGVTQYS. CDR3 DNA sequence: TGTGCCAGCAGCTACCCCGGGACAGGGGTGACCCAGTACTCC.

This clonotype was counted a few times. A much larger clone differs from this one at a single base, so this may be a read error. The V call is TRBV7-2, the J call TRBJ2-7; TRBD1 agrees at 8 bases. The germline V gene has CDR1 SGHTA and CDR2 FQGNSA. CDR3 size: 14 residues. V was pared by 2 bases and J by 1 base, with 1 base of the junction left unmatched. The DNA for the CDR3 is TGTGCCAGCAGCTTATGGGACAGGTCCTACGAGCAGTACTTC. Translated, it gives CASSLWDRSYEQYF. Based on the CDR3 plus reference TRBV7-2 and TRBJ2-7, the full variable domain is GAGVSQSPSNKVTEKGKDVELRCDPISGHTALYWYRQSLGQGLEFLIYFQGNSAPDKSGLPSDRFSAERTGGSVSTLTIQRTQQEDSAVYLCASSLWDRSYEQYFGPGTRLTVT.

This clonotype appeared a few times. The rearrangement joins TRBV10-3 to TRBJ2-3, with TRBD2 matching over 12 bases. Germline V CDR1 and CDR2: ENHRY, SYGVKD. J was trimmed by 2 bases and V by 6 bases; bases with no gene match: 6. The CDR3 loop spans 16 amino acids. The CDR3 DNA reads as TGTGCCATCAGAAGGACTAGCGGGGATTTCACAGATACGCAGTATTTT. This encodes CAIRRTSGDFTDTQYF.

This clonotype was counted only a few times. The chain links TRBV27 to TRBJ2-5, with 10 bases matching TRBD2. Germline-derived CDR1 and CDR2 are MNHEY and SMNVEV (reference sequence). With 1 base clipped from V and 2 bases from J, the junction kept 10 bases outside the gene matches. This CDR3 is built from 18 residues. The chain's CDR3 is CASSLFSLAGTPQETQYF. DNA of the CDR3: TGTGCCAGCAGTTTATTTTCACTAGCGGGGACCCCTCAAGAGACCCAGTACTTC.

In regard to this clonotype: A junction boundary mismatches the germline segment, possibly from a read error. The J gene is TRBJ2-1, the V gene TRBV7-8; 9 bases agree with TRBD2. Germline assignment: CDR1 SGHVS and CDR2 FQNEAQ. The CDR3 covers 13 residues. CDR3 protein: CASSLADLAGLVF. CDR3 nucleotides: TGTGCCAGCAGCTTAGCAGACCTAGCGGGGTTAGTCTTC.

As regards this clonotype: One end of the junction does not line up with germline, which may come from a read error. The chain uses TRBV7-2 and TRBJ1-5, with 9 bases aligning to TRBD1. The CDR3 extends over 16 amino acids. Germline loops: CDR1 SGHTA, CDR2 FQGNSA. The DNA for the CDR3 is TGTGCCAACAGCTTGTCGACAGGGGGTCCCAATCAGCCCCAGCATTTT. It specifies CANSLSTGGPNQPQHF.

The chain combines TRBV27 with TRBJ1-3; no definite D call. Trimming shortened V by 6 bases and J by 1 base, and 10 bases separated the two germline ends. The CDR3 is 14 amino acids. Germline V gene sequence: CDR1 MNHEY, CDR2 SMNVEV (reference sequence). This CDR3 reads CASSPGQSGNTIYF. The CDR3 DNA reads TGTGCCAGCAGCCCCGGCCAATCTGGAAACACCATATATTTT.

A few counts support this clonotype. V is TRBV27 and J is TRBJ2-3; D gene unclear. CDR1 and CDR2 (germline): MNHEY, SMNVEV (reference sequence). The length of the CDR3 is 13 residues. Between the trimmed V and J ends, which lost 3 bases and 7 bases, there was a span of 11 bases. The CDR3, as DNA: TGTGCCAGCAGTTTGACCCCCCTGTATACGCAGTATTTT. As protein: CASSLTPLYTQYF.

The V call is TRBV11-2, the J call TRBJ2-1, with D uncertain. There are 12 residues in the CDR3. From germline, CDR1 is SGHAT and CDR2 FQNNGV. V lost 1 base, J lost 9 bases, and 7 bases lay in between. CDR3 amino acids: CASSLVSGEQFF. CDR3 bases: TGTGCCAGCAGCTTAGTATCGGGTGAGCAGTTCTTC.

CDR3 nucleotide sequence: TGTGCCACCAGCCCTCGACCCGGGGAGCTGTTTTTT. Protein: CATSPRPGELFF. This sequence joins TRBV24-1 and TRBJ2-2; no clear D gene. The CDR3 runs to 12 residues. Germline V gene data show CDR1 as KGHDR and CDR2 as SFDVKD. The V end was cut by 7 bases, the J end by 6 bases, with 8 bases between.

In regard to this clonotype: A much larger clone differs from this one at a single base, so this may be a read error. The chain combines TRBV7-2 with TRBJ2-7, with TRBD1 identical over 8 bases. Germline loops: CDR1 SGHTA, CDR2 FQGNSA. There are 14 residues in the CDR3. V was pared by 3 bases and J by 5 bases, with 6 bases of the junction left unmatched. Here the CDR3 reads CASSFQDRVNEQYF. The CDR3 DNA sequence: TGTGCCAGCAGCTTCCAGGACAGGGTCAACGAGCAGTACTTC.

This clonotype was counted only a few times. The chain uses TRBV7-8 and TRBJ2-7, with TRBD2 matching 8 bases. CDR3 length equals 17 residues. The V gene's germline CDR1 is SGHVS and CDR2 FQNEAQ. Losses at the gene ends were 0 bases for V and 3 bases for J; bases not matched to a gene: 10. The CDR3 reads CASSLARNGRGDYEQYV. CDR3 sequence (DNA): TGTGCCAGCAGCTTAGCGCGGAACGGGCGGGGGGACTACGAGCAGTACGTC.

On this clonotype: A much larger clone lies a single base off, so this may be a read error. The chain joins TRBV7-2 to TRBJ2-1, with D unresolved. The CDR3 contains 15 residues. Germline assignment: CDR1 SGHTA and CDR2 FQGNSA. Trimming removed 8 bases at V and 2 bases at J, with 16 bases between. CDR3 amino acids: CASPRPSRTYNEQFF. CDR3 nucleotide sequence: TGTGCCAGCCCCCGCCCCAGCCGAACCTACAATGAGCAGTTCTTC. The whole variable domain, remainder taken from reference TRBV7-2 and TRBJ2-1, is GAGVSQSPSNKVTEKGKDVELRCDPISGHTALYWYRQSLGQGLEFLIYFQGNSAPDKSGLPSDRFSAERTGGSVSTLTIQRTQQEDSAVYLCASPRPSRTYNEQFFGPGTRLTVL.

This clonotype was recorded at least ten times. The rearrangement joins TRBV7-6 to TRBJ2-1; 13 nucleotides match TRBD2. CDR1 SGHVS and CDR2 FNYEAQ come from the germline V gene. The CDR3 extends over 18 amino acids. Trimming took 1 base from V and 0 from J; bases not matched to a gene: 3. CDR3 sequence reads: CASSLVGLAGFSYNEQFF. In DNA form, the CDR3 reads TGTGCCAGCAGCTTAGTGGGACTAGCGGGGTTCTCCTACAATGAGCAGTTCTTC.

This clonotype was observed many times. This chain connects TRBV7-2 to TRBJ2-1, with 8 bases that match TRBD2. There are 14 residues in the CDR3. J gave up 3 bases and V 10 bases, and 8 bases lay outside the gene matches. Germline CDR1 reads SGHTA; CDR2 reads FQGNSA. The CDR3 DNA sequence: TGTGCCAACGGGGCGGGGGGCCTCTACAATGAGCAGTTCTTC. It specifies CANGAGGLYNEQFF. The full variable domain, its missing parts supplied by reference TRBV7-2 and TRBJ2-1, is GAGVSQSPSNKVTEKGKDVELRCDPISGHTALYWYRQSLGQGLEFLIYFQGNSAPDKSGLPSDRFSAERTGGSVSTLTIQRTQQEDSAVYLCANGAGGLYNEQFFGPGTRLTVL.

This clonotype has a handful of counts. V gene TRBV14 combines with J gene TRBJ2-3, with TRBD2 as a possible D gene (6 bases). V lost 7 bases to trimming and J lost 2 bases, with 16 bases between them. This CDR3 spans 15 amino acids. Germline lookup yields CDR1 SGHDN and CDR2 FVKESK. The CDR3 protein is CASTIGLPYTDTQYF. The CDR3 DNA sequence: TGTGCCAGCACCATTGGACTACCCTACACAGATACGCAGTATTTT.

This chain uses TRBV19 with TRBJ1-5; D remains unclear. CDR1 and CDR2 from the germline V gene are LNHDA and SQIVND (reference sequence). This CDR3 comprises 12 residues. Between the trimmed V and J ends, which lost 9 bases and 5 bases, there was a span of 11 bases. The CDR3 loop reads CARTAGDQPQHF. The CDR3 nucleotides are TGTGCCAGGACTGCTGGGGATCAGCCCCAGCATTTT.

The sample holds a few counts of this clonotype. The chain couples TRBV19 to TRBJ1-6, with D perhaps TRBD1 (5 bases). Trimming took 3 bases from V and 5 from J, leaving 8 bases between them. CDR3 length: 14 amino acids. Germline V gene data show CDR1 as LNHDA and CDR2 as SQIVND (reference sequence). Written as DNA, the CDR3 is TGTGCCAGTAGTATCCAGGGAAATAATTCACCCCTCCACTTT. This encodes CASSIQGNNSPLHF.